Listed here are 27 T cell receptor beta chains from one sample, sequenced in a study of cytomegalovirus exposure and HLA in healthy donors (dated by TCRdb to about 2017). Library creation used the immunoSEQ multiplex PCR assay. TCRdb retrieved this table from immuneACCESS and kept in-frame rearrangements only. Not all clones are present; in checked studies, unresolved V genes account for under half, and no reason is known for the remainder. Present in this sample are 100,000 to 150,000 clones, roughly 95% of which were seen just once. The ten top clones hold about 1.7% of the sample. Sequences were obtained from PBMCs. These receptors originate from a man younger than 35 in good health and CMV-seronegative.

This chain links TRBV27 with TRBJ2-5, with 9 bases fitting TRBD2. The length of the CDR3 is 17 residues. Germline CDR1 MNHEY, CDR2 SMNVEV (reference sequence). The ends lost 9 bases at V and 5 bases at J; junction bases unmatched: 19. DNA of the CDR3: TGTGCCAGTAGAAAGCGCCCAAAGCGGGAGGTCTGGGAGACCCAGTACTTC. Protein product: CASRKRPKREVWETQYF.

The J gene is TRBJ1-5, the V gene TRBV7-9, with unresolved D. Germline values: CDR1 SEHNR, CDR2 FQNEAQ (reference sequence). This CDR3 is 16 amino acids long. Trimming took off 4 bases at V and 5 bases at J, with 18 bases between the two ends. The CDR3 loop is CASSSTQKRADQPQHF. The CDR3 region has the DNA TGTGCCAGCAGCTCCACTCAGAAGCGGGCTGATCAGCCCCAGCATTTT.

V usage is TRBV28 and J usage is TRBJ1-5; 12 bases agree with TRBD1. This CDR3 spans 16 amino acids. Trimming took 3 bases from V and 4 from J; bases not matched to a gene: 4. Germline-derived CDR1 and CDR2 are MDHEN and SYDVKM. CDR3 in DNA: TGTGCCAGCAGTTTGTGGGACAGGGGGCGAAATCAGCCCCAGCATTTT. It codes for CASSLWDRGRNQPQHF.

This chain joins TRBV7-9 and TRBJ2-7, with 11 bases identical to TRBD1. The J segment lost 5 bases and the V segment lost 0 bases, leaving 3 bases of the junction unmatched. This CDR3 spans 15 amino acids. Per the germline V gene, CDR1 is SEHNR and CDR2 is FQNEAQ (reference sequence). The CDR3, as DNA: TGTGCCAGCAGCTTAGCCCGGACAGGGGGCGACGAGCAGTACTTC. Translating it yields CASSLARTGGDEQYF.

This chain connects TRBV4-3 to TRBJ1-5; D is undetermined. CDR1 LGHNA and CDR2 YSLEER come from the germline V gene. The CDR3 covers 15 residues. V shed 0 bases and J shed 7 bases, with 13 bases lying between them. DNA of the CDR3: TGCGCCAGCAGCCAAGAAGCCCTGAGGGAGCAGCCCCAGCATTTT. Amino acid sequence: CASSQEALREQPQHF.

V usage is TRBV4-3 and J usage is TRBJ2-7, with D perhaps matching TRBD1 (5 bases). Trimming stripped 0 bases from V and 3 bases from J, with 12 bases between. This CDR3 contains 15 residues. CDR1 LGHNA and CDR2 YSLEER come from the germline V gene. The CDR3 sequence is CASSQESTAIYEQYF. CDR3 nucleotides: TGCGCCAGCAGCCAAGAGTCGACAGCCATCTACGAGCAGTACTTC.

The V call is TRBV7-2, the J call TRBJ2-7, with 12 positions matching TRBD2. The CDR3 has 14 residues. Germline-derived CDR1 and CDR2 are SGHTA and FQGNSA. V lost 4 bases and J lost 6; bases outside the gene matches: 4. CDR3 loop: CASSSSGRAGEQYF. In DNA form, the CDR3 reads TGTGCCAGCAGCTCTAGCGGGAGGGCGGGCGAGCAGTACTTC.

The rearrangement links TRBV7-2 to TRBJ1-5; TRBD1 aligns across 7 bases. The ends lost 6 bases at V and 7 bases at J; junction bases unmatched: 9. The CDR3 is 14 residues long. Germline V gene sequence: CDR1 SGHTA, CDR2 FQGNSA. CDR3 in DNA: TGTGCCAGCAGTTTTCAGACAGGGAACCAGCCCCAGCATTTT. Translated, it gives CASSFQTGNQPQHF.

The V and J genes are TRBV6-1 and TRBJ2-7, with D possibly matching TRBD2 (6 bases). This CDR3 has 14 amino acids. V lost 1 base and J lost 2, with 9 bases in between. Germline V lookup: CDR1 MNHNS, CDR2 SASEGT. CDR3 DNA: TGTGCCAGCAGTGAAGAAGGCGGGACCTACGAGCAGTACTTC. The encoded protein is CASSEEGGTYEQYF.

This rearrangement joins TRBV7-9 to TRBJ1-2, with 7 positions matching TRBD1. The CDR3 contains 16 residues. V was pared by 3 bases and J by 3 bases, with 10 bases of the junction left unmatched. Germline CDR1 SEHNR, CDR2 FQNEAQ (reference sequence). Here the CDR3 reads CASSFTAPTGYYGYTF. Written as DNA, the CDR3 is TGTGCCAGCAGCTTTACCGCACCGACAGGGTACTATGGCTACACCTTC. Filled out from reference TRBV7-9 and TRBJ1-2, the complete variable domain reads DTGVSQNPRHKITKRGQNVTFRCDPISEHNRLYWYRQTLGQGPEFLTYFQNEAQLEKSRLLSDRFSAERPKGSFSTLEIQRTEQGDSAMYLCASSFTAPTGYYGYTFGSGTRLTVV.

The chain couples TRBV6-6 to TRBJ1-2; TRBD1 might be the D (6 bases). The CDR3 contains 13 residues. Germline V gene data show CDR1 as MNHNY and CDR2 as SVGAGI (reference sequence). V was trimmed by 6 bases and J by 2 bases, leaving 10 bases between them. CDR3 in amino acids: CASSRQENYGYTF. DNA for the CDR3: TGTGCCAGCAGCCGACAGGAGAACTATGGCTACACCTTC.

The rearrangement joins TRBV15 to TRBJ1-1; 7 positions match TRBD1. The CDR3 sequence is 13 residues long. The V and J ends lost 3 bases and 3 bases, in that order; junction bases with no gene match: 1. Germline-derived CDR1 and CDR2 are LNHNV and YYDKDF (reference sequence). CDR3: CATSSQGDTEAFF. In DNA form, the CDR3 reads TGTGCCACCAGCAGCCAGGGGGACACTGAAGCTTTCTTT.

Points on this clone: The sample contains more than one DNA sequence encoding this CDR3. The V call is TRBV30, the J call TRBJ1-5, with D uncertain. The CDR3 extends over 13 amino acids. Trimming removed 0 bases at V and 7 bases at J, with 10 bases between. The germline gives CDR1 GTSNPN, CDR2 SVGIG (reference sequence). The CDR3 reads CAWSVRGGQPQHF. The CDR3 DNA reads as TGTGCCTGGAGTGTTCGGGGTGGACAGCCCCAGCATTTT.

This clone was observed a single time. The J gene is TRBJ2-1, the V gene TRBV11-2; D gene ambiguous. Trimming removed 6 bases at V and 5 bases at J, with 17 bases between. Germline V gene lookup returns CDR1 SGHAT and CDR2 FQNNGV. The CDR3 runs 15 residues. The CDR3 here is CASRTSSIVDNEQFF. The DNA of the CDR3 is TGTGCCAGCAGGACTTCGAGCATTGTCGACAATGAGCAGTTCTTC.

J is TRBJ2-1 and V is TRBV18, with TRBD2 as a possible D gene (6 bases). Germline V gene data show CDR1 as KGHSH and CDR2 as LQKENI. There are 13 residues in the CDR3. Trimming took 2 bases from V and 10 from J, leaving 12 bases between them. DNA for the CDR3: TGTGCCAGCTCACCATTTGCGGGAAACGAGCAGTTCTTC. This gives the protein CASSPFAGNEQFF.

J is TRBJ1-2 and V is TRBV5-1; D call uncertain. The CDR3 runs 14 residues. Germline CDR1 and CDR2: SGHRS and YFSETQ. The V and J ends lost 4 bases and 1 base respectively, with 11 bases between them. The chain's CDR3 is CASSPGGINYGYTF. The CDR3 DNA is TGCGCCAGCAGCCCGGGAGGGATTAACTATGGCTACACCTTC.

The rearrangement joins TRBV7-7 to TRBJ2-5, with 8 bases fitting TRBD1. This CDR3 is built from 14 residues. From germline, CDR1 is SSHAT and CDR2 FNYEAQ (reference sequence). After removal of 5 bases from V and 4 bases from J, the junction contained 6 bases not matched to a gene. CDR3 bases: TGTGCCAGCAGCACCACAGGGGGGCGAGAGACCCAGTACTTC. This encodes CASSTTGGRETQYF. Combining the CDR3 with reference TRBV7-7 and TRBJ2-5 gives the whole variable domain GAGVSQSPRYKVTKRGQDVTLRCDPISSHATLYWYQQALGQGPEFLTYFNYEAQPDKSGLPSDRFSAERPEGSISTLTIQRTEQRDSAMYRCASSTTGGRETQYFGPGTRLLVL.

The V gene is TRBV28, the J gene TRBJ2-7; maybe TRBD2 (5 bases). The germline CDR1 and CDR2 sequences are MDHEN and SYDVKM. Trimming stripped 7 bases from V and 3 bases from J, with 16 bases between. This CDR3 spans 14 amino acids. Here the CDR3 reads CASTNWAGNYEQYF. The CDR3 region has the DNA TGTGCCAGCACCAATTGGGCGGGCAACTACGAGCAGTACTTC.

The V gene is TRBV7-9, the J gene TRBJ1-3; D gene unclear. Between the trimmed V and J ends, which lost 2 bases and 4 bases, there was a span of 12 bases. CDR1 SEHNR and CDR2 FQNEAQ come from the germline V gene (reference sequence). The CDR3 is 15 residues long. CDR3 nucleotide sequence: TGTGCCAGCAGCTTACAAACTCTTTCAGGAAACACCATATATTTT. Translation: CASSLQTLSGNTIYF. Full variable domain (outside the CDR3, taken from reference TRBV7-9 and TRBJ1-3): DTGVSQNPRHKITKRGQNVTFRCDPISEHNRLYWYRQTLGQGPEFLTYFQNEAQLEKSRLLSDRFSAERPKGSFSTLEIQRTEQGDSAMYLCASSLQTLSGNTIYFGEGSWLTVV.

This rearrangement joins TRBV7-9 to TRBJ1-5; D uncertain. This CDR3 has 12 amino acids. Germline loops: CDR1 SEHNR, CDR2 FQNEAQ (reference sequence). Trimming removed 4 bases from V and 6 bases from J, with 7 bases in between. The CDR3 region has the DNA TGTGCCAGCAGCTACCCCAGTCAGCCCCAGCATTTT. Its protein product is CASSYPSQPQHF.

This rearrangement joins TRBV5-1 to TRBJ1-1, with D hard to call. In germline, CDR1 is SGHRS, CDR2 YFSETQ. The length of the CDR3 is 11 residues. V dropped 8 bases and J dropped 5 bases, with 10 bases sitting between them. The DNA for the CDR3 is TGCGCCAGTACGGGAGGAACTGAAGCTTTCTTT. This sequence encodes CASTGGTEAFF.

The J gene is TRBJ2-1, the V gene TRBV5-4; possible D gene TRBD2, 6 bases. CDR1 and CDR2 from the germline V gene are SGHNT and YYREEE (reference sequence). With 3 bases removed from V and 10 bases from J, the gap between germline ends came to 8 bases. The CDR3 length is 11 residues. The CDR3 loop reads CASSWEDEQFF. The CDR3 DNA reads as TGTGCCAGCAGCTGGGAGGACGAGCAGTTCTTC.

The V gene is TRBV28, the J gene TRBJ2-2; D not resolved. The germline V gene encodes CDR1 MDHEN and CDR2 SYDVKM. The CDR3 is 13 residues long. Trimming pared 6 bases from V and 5 bases from J, leaving 10 bases between. CDR3 nucleotides: TGTGCCAGCAGACTAAGCGCGACCGGGGAGCTGTTTTTT. It specifies CASRLSATGELFF. Full variable domain (outside the CDR3, taken from reference TRBV28 and TRBJ2-2): DVKVTQSSRYLVKRTGEKVFLECVQDMDHENMFWYRQDPGLGLRLIYFSYDVKMKEKGDIPEGYSVSREKKERFSLILESASTNQTSMYLCASRLSATGELFFGEGSRLTVL.

The gene calls are TRBV27 and TRBJ2-1; TRBD2 matches 11 bases. J lost 2 bases, V lost 7 bases, and 4 bases had no gene match. The germline V gene has CDR1 MNHEY and CDR2 SMNVEV (reference sequence). This CDR3 is 15 amino acids long. Here the CDR3 DNA reads TGTGCCAGCACCTTAGCGGGAGGGGCCTACAATGAGCAGTTCTTC. It is translated as CASTLAGGAYNEQFF.

This sequence joins TRBV27 and TRBJ2-7; 8 nucleotides agree with TRBD2. The V gene's germline CDR1 is MNHEY and CDR2 SMNVEV (reference sequence). This CDR3 spans 14 amino acids. The V and J ends lost 3 bases and 5 bases, in that order; junction bases with no gene match: 6. CDR3 DNA: TGTGCCAGCAGTTTCCAGCGGGAGTTCAACGAGCAGTACTTC. This gives the protein CASSFQREFNEQYF.

The chain couples TRBV4-3 to TRBJ2-7, with TRBD1 identical over 8 bases. This CDR3 comprises 12 residues. Germline values: CDR1 LGHNA, CDR2 YSLEER. Unmatched junction bases numbered 4, after V lost 3 bases and J lost 9 bases. CDR3 sequence reads: CASSHAGGRQYF. The CDR3 DNA reads TGCGCCAGCAGCCATGCAGGGGGCAGGCAGTACTTC.

The chain joins TRBV27 to TRBJ1-1, with no clear D. The length of the CDR3 is 14 residues. Trimming removed 3 bases from V and 5 bases from J, with 13 bases in between. Germline V gene sequence: CDR1 MNHEY, CDR2 SMNVEV (reference sequence). The CDR3 reads CASSFARVRTEAFF. CDR3 nucleotides: TGTGCCAGCAGTTTTGCCCGGGTTAGGACTGAAGCTTTCTTT.